The 17 T cell receptor beta chains below come from one sample, sequenced in a study of CD8+ T cells in alopecia areata. Investigators isolated RNA and reverse transcribed it into cDNA to act as the sequencing template. Only in-frame clones appear in the TCRdb table, and some are missing; sequencing was by immunoSEQ multiplex PCR. The sample yields 45,000 to 70,000 clones, around 96% seen once. The sequenced sample was CD8+ T cells sorted from blood, obtained at week 0. The source is a human donor with alopecia areata.

CDR3 DNA: TGTGCCAGCAGCTTAGGGGCTAGCGGGGACAATGAGCAGTTCTTC. It encodes CASSLGASGDNEQFF. The rearrangement links TRBV7-8 to TRBJ2-1; 9 nucleotides align to TRBD2. The CDR3 runs to 15 residues. J gave up 5 bases and V 1 base, and 3 bases lay outside the gene matches. The germline V gene encodes CDR1 SGHVS and CDR2 FQNEAQ.

This chain connects TRBV4-1 to TRBJ2-7; 8 nucleotides agree with TRBD2. CDR1 is MGHRA, CDR2 YSYEKL, per germline. V lost 0 bases, J lost 3 bases, and 4 bases stayed unmatched. The CDR3 extends over 15 amino acids. The CDR3 loop is CASSQDIAGFYEQYF. The CDR3 region has the DNA TGCGCCAGCAGCCAAGACATAGCGGGGTTCTACGAGCAGTACTTC.

V is TRBV4-1 and J is TRBJ2-7; 7 bases are shared with TRBD2. V lost 1 base to trimming and J lost 4 bases; unmatched junction nucleotides: 7. CDR1 MGHRA and CDR2 YSYEKL come from the germline V gene. The length of the CDR3 is 15 residues. CDR3 sequence reads: CASSQGPGGAYEQYF. Written as DNA, the CDR3 is TGCGCCAGCAGCCAAGGACCGGGGGGAGCGTACGAGCAGTACTTC.

The chain carries TRBV6-5 and TRBJ2-5; D is possibly TRBD2 (5 bases). V was trimmed by 3 bases and J by 5 bases, leaving 19 bases between them. The CDR3 runs 16 residues. Germline V gene lookup returns CDR1 MNHEY and CDR2 SVGAGI. This CDR3 is CASSYPLEEVGETQYF. The DNA for the CDR3 is TGTGCCAGCAGTTATCCGCTAGAGGAGGTGGGGGAGACCCAGTACTTC.

The chain links TRBV6-6 to TRBJ2-7, with D unresolved. The CDR3 has 12 amino acids. Germline lookup yields CDR1 MNHNY and CDR2 SVGAGI (reference sequence). V dropped 6 bases and J dropped 4 bases, with 10 bases sitting between them. Here the CDR3 reads CASSFDTYEQYF. In DNA, the CDR3 is TGTGCCAGCAGCTTTGACACTTACGAGCAGTACTTC.

This chain uses TRBV5-6 with TRBJ2-5, with no clear D. The CDR3 spans 15 residues. Trimming stripped 0 bases from V and 5 bases from J, with 14 bases between. Germline V gene lookup returns CDR1 SGHDT and CDR2 YYEEEE. Written as DNA, the CDR3 is TGTGCCAGCAGCTTGGCGGCGGTCCTCGGGGAGACCCAGTACTTC. It codes for CASSLAAVLGETQYF.

The rearrangement joins TRBV5-1 to TRBJ2-5; D is undetermined. The CDR3 spans 13 residues. V was cut by 5 bases and J by 5 bases, with 13 bases left in between. The V gene's germline CDR1 is SGHRS and CDR2 YFSETQ. CDR3 nucleotide sequence: TGCGCCAGCAGTGAATCAAACGCGGAGACCCAGTACTTC. It specifies CASSESNAETQYF.

This chain links TRBV6-6 with TRBJ2-5, with D perhaps given as TRBD1 or TRBD2 (6 bases each). This CDR3 has 13 residues. Looked up from germline, CDR1 is MNHNY and CDR2 is SVGAGI (reference sequence). V lost 9 bases and J 11 bases, leaving 22 bases between the germline ends. The CDR3 loop reads CASTTTGAHEQYF. The CDR3 coding sequence is TGTGCCAGTACTACCACGGGGGCCCATGAGCAGTACTTC.

V usage is TRBV4-2 and J usage is TRBJ1-1; D is ambiguous. The CDR3 runs to 12 residues. The germline CDR1 and CDR2 sequences are LGHNA and YNFKEQ. The ends were cut back, 2 bases at V and 6 bases at J, with 7 bases in the middle. The CDR3 DNA is TGTGCCAGCAGCCAATCGGGCGCTGAAGCTTTCTTT. Its translation: CASSQSGAEAFF.

This clone was recorded only once. The V and J genes are TRBV7-9 and TRBJ2-5; the match to TRBD2 covers 9 bases. Germline-derived CDR1 and CDR2 are SEHNR and FQNEAQ (reference sequence). The V and J ends lost 0 bases and 1 base, in that order; junction bases with no gene match: 6. The CDR3 spans 17 residues. This CDR3 reads CASSLAGGGDFQETQYF. The CDR3, as DNA: TGTGCCAGCAGCTTAGCTGGCGGGGGGGACTTCCAAGAGACCCAGTACTTC.

The rearrangement joins TRBV4-1 to TRBJ2-5; a weak D match, TRBD1 (6 bases). This CDR3 region has 17 residues. V lost 3 bases, J lost 4 bases, and 21 bases lay in between. Germline V gene sequence: CDR1 MGHRA, CDR2 YSYEKL. The CDR3 DNA reads as TGCGCCAGCAGCCAGGCGTCAGGGGATCCCTTCCCAGAGACCCAGTACTTC. Translation: CASSQASGDPFPETQYF.

The chain employs TRBV29-1 and TRBJ1-2; 10 positions agree with TRBD1. Germline CDR1 is SQVTM and CDR2 is ANQGSEA. The CDR3 loop spans 12 amino acids. With V trimmed by 8 bases and J by 4 bases, 4 bases remained unmatched. Here the CDR3 reads CSSRTGGYGYTF. For the CDR3, the DNA is TGCAGCTCACGGACAGGGGGCTATGGCTACACCTTC. Full variable domain (missing parts from reference TRBV29-1 and TRBJ1-2): SAVISQKPSRDICQRGTSLTIQCQVDSQVTMMFWYRQQPGQSLTLIATANQGSEATYESGFVIDKFPISRPNLTFSTLTVSNMSPEDSSIYLCSSRTGGYGYTFGSGTRLTVV.

V gene TRBV4-1 combines with J gene TRBJ2-7, with TRBD2 as a possible D gene (5 bases). Looked up from germline, CDR1 is MGHRA and CDR2 is YSYEKL. This CDR3 is built from 14 residues. Trimming removed 3 bases at V and 4 bases at J, with 13 bases between. The CDR3 sequence is CASSQVTSSYEQYF. CDR3 DNA sequence: TGCGCCAGCAGCCAGGTCACTAGTTCGTACGAGCAGTACTTC.

This chain links TRBV7-2 with TRBJ2-3; no reliable D call. Trimming cost V 1 base and J 10 bases, with 12 bases left between them. The CDR3 contains 13 residues. CDR1 SGHTA and CDR2 FQGNSA come from the germline V gene. Written as DNA, the CDR3 is TGTGCCAGCAGCTTAGAGGCTTCGACTCCGCAGTATTTT. Amino acid sequence: CASSLEASTPQYF. Drawing the rest from reference TRBV7-2 and TRBJ2-3, the complete variable domain is GAGVSQSPSNKVTEKGKDVELRCDPISGHTALYWYRQSLGQGLEFLIYFQGNSAPDKSGLPSDRFSAERTGGSVSTLTIQRTQQEDSAVYLCASSLEASTPQYFGPGTRLTVL.

This chain uses TRBV13 with TRBJ2-5, with 8 bases matching TRBD2. The junction had 7 bases not matched to a gene; V was cut back by 5 bases and J by 5 bases. The CDR3 has 14 residues. Germline V lookup: CDR1 PRHDT, CDR2 FYEKMQ (reference sequence). The CDR3 DNA is TGTGCCAGCAGCCTCGGGGGGGCCGGGGAGACCCAGTACTTC. It yields the protein CASSLGGAGETQYF.

V gene TRBV5-1 combines with J gene TRBJ1-6, with 7 nucleotides matching TRBD1. Germline V gene sequence: CDR1 SGHRS, CDR2 YFSETQ. The V gene end was trimmed by 4 bases and the J gene end by 6 bases; junction bases not matched to a gene: 13. The length of the CDR3 is 17 residues. The CDR3, as DNA: TGCGCCAGCAGCAAGATTTTTCCGGGACAGAGTAATTCACCCCTCCACTTT. Translated: CASSKIFPGQSNSPLHF.

In its sample, this clone was seen a few times. This chain links TRBV4-1 with TRBJ2-1, with TRBD1 matching over 9 bases. The CDR3 sequence is 16 residues long. V trimming: 2 bases; J trimming: 5 bases; junction bases outside the gene matches: 7. Germline V gene lookup returns CDR1 MGHRA and CDR2 YSYEKL. In nucleotides, the CDR3 is TGCGCCAGCAGCCAACGGGACAGGGAGCCCCACAATGAGCAGTTCTTC. Translated, it gives CASSQRDREPHNEQFF.